These 13 T cell receptor beta chains share one sample of origin, sequenced in a study of metastatic and nonmetastatic thyroid tumors. TCRdb re-called the PCR reads with MiXCR. The data contain under 55,000 clones, approximately 19% of them seen just once; the ten biggest clones take up 2.5% to 3.5%. Prior to thyroid surgery, none of the patients had received any treatment. The sequencing input was blood. These receptors all stem from a female donor with papillary thyroid cancer or a benign thyroid nodule (not recorded which). Some clones in this sample may be carry-over from other donors' samples.

As regards this clone: Other DNA sequences in the same sample also yield this CDR3. The chain is built from TRBV20-1 and TRBJ2-7, with D perhaps TRBD2 (5 bases). V lost 1 base and J 4 bases, leaving 11 bases between the germline ends. Germline CDR1 is DFQATT and CDR2 is SNEGSKA (reference sequence). CDR3 size: 13 residues. CDR3 protein: CSARGLAGYEQYF. The CDR3, as DNA: TGCAGTGCTAGAGGGCTAGCAGGATACGAGCAGTACTTC.

Ten or more counts support this clone. The chain joins TRBV5-6 to TRBJ2-5; 8 positions match TRBD1. Germline V gene sequence: CDR1 SGHDT, CDR2 YYEEEE. The CDR3 spans 13 residues. V lost 6 bases, J lost 0 bases, and 1 base stayed unmatched. In nucleotides, the CDR3 is TGTGCCAGCAAGGGACAGGACCAAGAGACCCAGTACTTC. Protein sequence: CASKGQDQETQYF.

The V call is TRBV11-2, the J call TRBJ2-7, with D maybe TRBD1 (6 bases). The CDR3 covers 12 residues. In germline, CDR1 is SGHAT, CDR2 FQNNGV. Trimming pared 5 bases from V and 3 bases from J, leaving 8 bases between. DNA of the CDR3: TGTGCCAGCAGCCGCAGGGGCTACGAGCAGTACTTC. Translation gives CASSRRGYEQYF.

This clone occurred many times. CDR3 sequence: CASREGGVAGGYTF. The CDR3 DNA follows: TGTGCCAGCAGGGAGGGTGGGGTGGCAGGAGGCTACACCTTC. The chain has TRBV2 and TRBJ1-2; D gene unclear. This CDR3 contains 14 residues. V was shortened by 6 bases and J by 8 bases, with 19 bases between the two germline ends. Per the germline V gene, CDR1 is SNHLY and CDR2 is FYNNEI.

This clone was counted at least ten times. This chain connects TRBV12-3 or TRBV12-4 to TRBJ1-5; 11 nucleotides line up with TRBD1. The CDR3 consists of 14 residues. V was clipped by 10 bases and J by 5 bases; unmatched bases: 7. CDR3 protein: CATTGQGVDQPQHF. CDR3 DNA sequence: TGTGCCACTACGGGACAGGGGGTCGATCAGCCCCAGCATTTT.

This clone was counted many times. V is TRBV28 and J is TRBJ2-1; D is ambiguous. The V gene's germline CDR1 is MDHEN and CDR2 SYDVKM. The germline V and J ends were trimmed by 3 bases and 8 bases, with 5 bases remaining between them. The CDR3 has 11 residues. CDR3 loop: CASSLIHEQFF. The CDR3 bases are TGTGCCAGCAGTTTGATACATGAGCAGTTCTTC.

This clone occurred many times. This chain uses TRBV11-3 with TRBJ2-1; D not resolved. Germline V CDR1 and CDR2: SGHNT, YENEEA. Trimming shortened V by 1 base and J by 3 bases, and 7 bases separated the two germline ends. The CDR3 is 14 residues long. In nucleotides, the CDR3 is TGTGCCAGCAGCTTAGGGGCAGACTACAATGAGCAGTTCTTC. This gives the protein CASSLGADYNEQFF. Full variable domain (remainder filled in from reference TRBV11-3 and TRBJ2-1): EAGVVQSPRYKIIEKKQPVAFWCNPISGHNTLYWYLQNLGQGPELLIRYENEEAVDDSQLPKDRFSAERLKGVDSTLKIQPAELGDSAVYLCASSLGADYNEQFFGPGTRLTVL.

The CDR3 loop reads CASSSWTSGDTDTQYF. The CDR3 region has the DNA TGTGCCAGCAGTTCCTGGACTAGCGGGGACACAGATACGCAGTATTTT. The chain combines TRBV12-3 or TRBV12-4 with TRBJ2-3; 12 bases are shared with TRBD2. The CDR3 runs 16 residues. J was trimmed by 2 bases and V by 4 bases; bases with no gene match: 4.

This clone was recorded at least ten times. The rearrangement joins TRBV6-1 to TRBJ2-1, with TRBD2 matching over 11 bases. The CDR3 sequence is 16 residues long. Germline V gene lookup returns CDR1 MNHNS and CDR2 SASEGT. Unmatched junction bases numbered 4, after V lost 6 bases and J lost 0 bases. Here the CDR3 reads CASSRGTSGSYNEQFF. The CDR3 DNA follows: TGTGCCAGCAGCAGAGGGACTAGCGGCTCCTACAATGAGCAGTTCTTC.

The V and J genes are TRBV2 and TRBJ2-7; D call uncertain. Deletions cut 5 bases from V and 0 bases from J, with 14 bases between. Germline V gene sequence: CDR1 SNHLY, CDR2 FYNNEI. The CDR3 is 15 residues long. CDR3 in DNA: TGTGCCAGCAGTCCGGCCTCCATAATCTCCTACGAGCAGTACTTC. It is translated as CASSPASIISYEQYF.

This clone was observed a handful of times. The genes are TRBV24-1 and TRBJ2-7; TRBD2 might be the D (6 bases). This CDR3 is built from 14 residues. Germline values: CDR1 KGHDR, CDR2 SFDVKD. With 9 bases removed from V and 6 bases from J, the gap between germline ends came to 20 bases. CDR3 protein: CATSKEGGLSEQYF. The CDR3 DNA is TGTGCCACCTCAAAAGAGGGAGGTTTATCCGAGCAGTACTTC.

This clone showed up many times. The chain joins TRBV15 to TRBJ2-7; D gene ambiguous. This CDR3 comprises 13 residues. CDR1 and CDR2 from the germline V gene are LNHNV and YYDKDF (reference sequence). The V and J ends lost 6 bases and 5 bases respectively, with 14 bases between them. Here the CDR3 DNA reads TGTGCCACCAGGACGGTGGGGTCCAACGAGCAGTACTTC. Its protein is CATRTVGSNEQYF.

Many counts were recorded for this clone. The chain is built from TRBV6-1 and TRBJ2-3, with D hard to call. V gave up 6 bases and J gave up 0 bases, with 13 bases separating them. Germline values: CDR1 MNHNS, CDR2 SASEGT. The CDR3 runs 15 residues. CDR3 nucleotide sequence: TGTGCCAGCAGGCGCTTCGAGGCTAGCACAGATACGCAGTATTTT. This sequence encodes CASRRFEASTDTQYF.